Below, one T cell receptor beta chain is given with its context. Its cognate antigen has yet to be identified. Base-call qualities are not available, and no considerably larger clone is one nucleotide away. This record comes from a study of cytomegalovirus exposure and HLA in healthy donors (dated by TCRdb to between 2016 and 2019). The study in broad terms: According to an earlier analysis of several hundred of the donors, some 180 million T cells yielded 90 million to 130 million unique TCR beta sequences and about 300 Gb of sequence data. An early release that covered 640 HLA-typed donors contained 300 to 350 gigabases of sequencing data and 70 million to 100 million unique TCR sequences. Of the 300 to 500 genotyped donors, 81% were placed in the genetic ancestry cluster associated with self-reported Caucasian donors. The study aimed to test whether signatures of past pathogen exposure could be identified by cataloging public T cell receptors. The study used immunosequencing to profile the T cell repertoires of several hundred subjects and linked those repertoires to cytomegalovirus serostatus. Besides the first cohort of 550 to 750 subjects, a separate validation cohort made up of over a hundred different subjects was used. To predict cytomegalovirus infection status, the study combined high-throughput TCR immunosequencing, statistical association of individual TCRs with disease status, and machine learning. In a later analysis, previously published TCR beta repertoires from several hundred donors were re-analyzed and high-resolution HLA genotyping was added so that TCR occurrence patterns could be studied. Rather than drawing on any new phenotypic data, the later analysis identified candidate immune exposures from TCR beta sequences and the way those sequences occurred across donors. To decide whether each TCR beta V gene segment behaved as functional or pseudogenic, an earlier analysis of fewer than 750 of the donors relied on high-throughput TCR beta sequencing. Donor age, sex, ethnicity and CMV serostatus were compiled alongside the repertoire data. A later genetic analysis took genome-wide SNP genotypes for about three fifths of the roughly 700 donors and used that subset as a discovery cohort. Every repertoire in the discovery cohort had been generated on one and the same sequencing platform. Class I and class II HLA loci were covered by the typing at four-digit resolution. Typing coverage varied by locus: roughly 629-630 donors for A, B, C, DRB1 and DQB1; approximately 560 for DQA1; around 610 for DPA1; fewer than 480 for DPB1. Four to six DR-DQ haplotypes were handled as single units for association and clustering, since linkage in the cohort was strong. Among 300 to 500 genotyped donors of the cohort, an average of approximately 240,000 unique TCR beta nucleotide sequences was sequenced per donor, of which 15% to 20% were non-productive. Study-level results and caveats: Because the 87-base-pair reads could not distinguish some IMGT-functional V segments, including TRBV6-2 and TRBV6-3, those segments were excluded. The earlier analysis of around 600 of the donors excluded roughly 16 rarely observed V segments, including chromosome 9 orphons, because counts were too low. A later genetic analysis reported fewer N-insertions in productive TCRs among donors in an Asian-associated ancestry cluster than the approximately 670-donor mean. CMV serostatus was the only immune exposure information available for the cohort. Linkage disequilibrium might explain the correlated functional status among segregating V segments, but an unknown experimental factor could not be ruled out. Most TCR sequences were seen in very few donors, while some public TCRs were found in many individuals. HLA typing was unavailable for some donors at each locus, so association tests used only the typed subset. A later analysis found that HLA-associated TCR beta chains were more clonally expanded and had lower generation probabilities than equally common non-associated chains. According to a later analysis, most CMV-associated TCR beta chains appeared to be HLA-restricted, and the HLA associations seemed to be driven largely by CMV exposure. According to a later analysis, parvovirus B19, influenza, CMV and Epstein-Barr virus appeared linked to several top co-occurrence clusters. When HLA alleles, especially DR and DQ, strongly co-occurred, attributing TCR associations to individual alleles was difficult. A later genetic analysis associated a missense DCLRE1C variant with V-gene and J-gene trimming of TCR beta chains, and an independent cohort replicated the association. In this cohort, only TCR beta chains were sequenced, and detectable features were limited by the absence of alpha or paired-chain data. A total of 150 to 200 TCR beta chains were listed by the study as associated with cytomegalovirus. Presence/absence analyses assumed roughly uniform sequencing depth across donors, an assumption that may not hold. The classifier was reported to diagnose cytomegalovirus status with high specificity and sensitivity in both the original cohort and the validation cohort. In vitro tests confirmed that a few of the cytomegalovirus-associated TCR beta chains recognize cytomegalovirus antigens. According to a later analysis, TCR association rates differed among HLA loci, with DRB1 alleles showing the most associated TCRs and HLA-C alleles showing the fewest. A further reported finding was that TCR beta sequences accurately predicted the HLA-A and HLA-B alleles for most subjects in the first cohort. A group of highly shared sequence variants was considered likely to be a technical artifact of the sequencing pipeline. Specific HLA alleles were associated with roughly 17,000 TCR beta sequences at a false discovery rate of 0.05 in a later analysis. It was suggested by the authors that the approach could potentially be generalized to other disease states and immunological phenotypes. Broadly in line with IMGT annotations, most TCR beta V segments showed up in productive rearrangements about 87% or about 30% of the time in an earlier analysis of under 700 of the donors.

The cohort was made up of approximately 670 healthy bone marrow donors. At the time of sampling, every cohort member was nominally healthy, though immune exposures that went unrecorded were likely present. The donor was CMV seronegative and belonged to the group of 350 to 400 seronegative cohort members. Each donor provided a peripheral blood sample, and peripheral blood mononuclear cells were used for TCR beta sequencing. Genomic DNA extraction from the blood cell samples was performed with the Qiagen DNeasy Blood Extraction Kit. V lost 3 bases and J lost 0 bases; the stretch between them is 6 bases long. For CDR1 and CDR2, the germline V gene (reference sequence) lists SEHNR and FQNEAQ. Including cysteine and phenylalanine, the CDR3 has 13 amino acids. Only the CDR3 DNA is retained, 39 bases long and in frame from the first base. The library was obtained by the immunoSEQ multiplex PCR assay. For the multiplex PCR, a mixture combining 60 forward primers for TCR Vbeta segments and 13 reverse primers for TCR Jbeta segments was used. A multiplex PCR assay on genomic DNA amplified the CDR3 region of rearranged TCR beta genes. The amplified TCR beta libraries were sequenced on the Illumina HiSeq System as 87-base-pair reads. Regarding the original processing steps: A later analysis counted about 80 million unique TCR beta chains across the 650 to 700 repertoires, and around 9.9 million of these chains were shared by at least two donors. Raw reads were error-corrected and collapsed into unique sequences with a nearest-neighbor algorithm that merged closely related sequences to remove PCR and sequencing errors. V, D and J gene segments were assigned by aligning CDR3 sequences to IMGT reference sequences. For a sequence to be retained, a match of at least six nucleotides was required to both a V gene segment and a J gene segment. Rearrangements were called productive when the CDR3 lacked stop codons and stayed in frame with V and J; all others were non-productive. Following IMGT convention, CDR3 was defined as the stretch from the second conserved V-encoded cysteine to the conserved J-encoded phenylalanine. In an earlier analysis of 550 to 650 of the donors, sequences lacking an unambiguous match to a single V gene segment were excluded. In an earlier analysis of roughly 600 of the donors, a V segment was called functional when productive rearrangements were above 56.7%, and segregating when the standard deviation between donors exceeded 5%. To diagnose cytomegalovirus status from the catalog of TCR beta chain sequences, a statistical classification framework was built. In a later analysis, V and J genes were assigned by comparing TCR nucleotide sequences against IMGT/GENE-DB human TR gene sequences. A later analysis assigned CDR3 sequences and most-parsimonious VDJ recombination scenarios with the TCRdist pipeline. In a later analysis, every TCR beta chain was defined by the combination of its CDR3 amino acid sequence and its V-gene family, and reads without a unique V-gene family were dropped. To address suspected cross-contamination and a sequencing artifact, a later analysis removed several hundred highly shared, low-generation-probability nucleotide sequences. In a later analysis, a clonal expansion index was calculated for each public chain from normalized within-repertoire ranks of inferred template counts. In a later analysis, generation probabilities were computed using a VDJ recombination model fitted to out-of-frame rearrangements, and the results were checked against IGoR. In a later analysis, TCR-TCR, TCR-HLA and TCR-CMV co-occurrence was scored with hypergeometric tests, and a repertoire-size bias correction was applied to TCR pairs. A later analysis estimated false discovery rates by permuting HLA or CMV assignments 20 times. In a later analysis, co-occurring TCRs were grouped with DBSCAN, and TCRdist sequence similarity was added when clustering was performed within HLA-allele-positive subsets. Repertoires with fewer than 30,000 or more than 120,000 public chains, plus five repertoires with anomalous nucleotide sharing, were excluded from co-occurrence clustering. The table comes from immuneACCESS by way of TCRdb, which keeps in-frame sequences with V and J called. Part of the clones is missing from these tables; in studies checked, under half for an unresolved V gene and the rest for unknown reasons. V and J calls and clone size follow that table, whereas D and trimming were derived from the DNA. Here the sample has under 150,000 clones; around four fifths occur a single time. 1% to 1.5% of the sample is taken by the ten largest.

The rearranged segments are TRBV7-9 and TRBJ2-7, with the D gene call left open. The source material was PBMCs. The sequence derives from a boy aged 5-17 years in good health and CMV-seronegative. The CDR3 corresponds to CASSFAVSYEQYF. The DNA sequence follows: TGTGCCAGCAGCTTCGCGGTCTCCTACGAGCAGTACTTC.